The 26 T cell receptor beta chains reported below all come from one sample, sequenced in a study of blood T cell repertoires in COVID-19. Profiling relied on immunoSEQ multiplex PCR, and the TCRdb table lists in-frame clones only, not all of them. The table records around 140,000 clones, 88% of them present only once. Sequencing was performed on peripheral blood. These receptors were taken from a woman aged 55-70 years with acute or convalescent COVID-19.

The J gene is TRBJ1-3, the V gene TRBV6-5, with 8 bases aligning to TRBD1. V was pared by 2 bases and J by 2 bases, with 5 bases of the junction left unmatched. The germline CDR1 and CDR2 sequences are MNHEY and SVGAGI. The length of the CDR3 is 16 residues. As DNA, the CDR3 is TGTGCCAGCAGTTACACCCAGGGGGCAACTGGAAACACCATATATTTT. It is translated as CASSYTQGATGNTIYF.

This clone has only one observation. The DNA of the CDR3 is TGTGCCAGCAGCCAGCAGGAGCGGGATACGCAGTATTTT. Its translation: CASSQQERDTQYF. The V and J genes are TRBV3-1 (or the pseudogene TRBV3-2) and TRBJ2-3, with a possible D match to TRBD2 (5 bases). Germline CDR1 reads LGHDT; CDR2 reads YNNKEL (reference sequence). V was cut by 3 bases and J by 6 bases, with 10 bases left in between. The CDR3 is made up of 13 amino acids.

V usage is TRBV27 and J usage is TRBJ2-1; 10 bases line up with TRBD2. The length of the CDR3 is 15 residues. CDR1 MNHEY and CDR2 SMNVEV come from the germline V gene (reference sequence). Trimming at V came to 2 bases and at J to 8 bases, leaving 6 bases not matched to a gene. CDR3 DNA: TGTGCCAGCAGTTTACAGCGGGGGGGCCTTGATGAGCAGTTCTTC. It encodes CASSLQRGGLDEQFF.

The chain recombines TRBV2 with TRBJ1-4, with D possibly matching TRBD1 (5 bases). Germline V CDR1 and CDR2: SNHLY, FYNNEI. The V end lost 6 bases, the J end lost 3 bases, and 14 bases lay between the germline ends. This CDR3 is 15 amino acids long. Here the CDR3 reads CASRIRWGSNEKLFF. CDR3 coding DNA: TGTGCCAGCAGAATCCGGTGGGGCTCTAATGAAAAACTGTTTTTT.

CDR3 amino acids: CASSPLGQGSETQYF. The CDR3 DNA reads as TGTGCCAGCTCACCATTGGGACAGGGGAGCGAGACCCAGTACTTC. This chain joins TRBV18 and TRBJ2-5, with TRBD1 matching 10 bases. This CDR3 contains 15 residues. The junction had 5 bases not matched to a gene; V was cut back by 2 bases and J by 5 bases. Germline V gene data show CDR1 as KGHSH and CDR2 as LQKENI.

The V gene is TRBV5-4, the J gene TRBJ1-2; 8 positions match TRBD1. Germline V gene sequence: CDR1 SGHNT, CDR2 YYREEE (reference sequence). The CDR3 has 15 amino acids. Unmatched junction bases numbered 4, after V lost 1 base and J lost 2 bases. The DNA for the CDR3 is TGTGCCAGCAGCTTGATCTCAGGGGGCAACTATGGCTACACCTTC. This gives the protein CASSLISGGNYGYTF.

The rearrangement uses TRBV4-2 and TRBJ1-5; D is possibly TRBD1 (5 bases). The ends were cut back, 2 bases at V and 0 bases at J, with 17 bases in the middle. The CDR3 spans 18 residues. Germline-derived CDR1 and CDR2 are LGHNA and YNFKEQ. CDR3 residues: CASSQNSRQLYSNQPQHF. DNA for the CDR3: TGTGCCAGCAGCCAAAACTCCCGACAGCTATATAGCAATCAGCCCCAGCATTTT.

This clone appeared a single time. The V and J genes are TRBV29-1 and TRBJ2-1, with a tentative D call TRBD2 (7 bases). Trimming pared 4 bases from V and 3 bases from J, leaving 13 bases between. Germline CDR1 and CDR2: SQVTM and ANQGSEA. The CDR3 covers 14 residues. The CDR3 protein is CSVVGGGNYNEQFF. The CDR3 region has the DNA TGCAGCGTTGTCGGCGGGGGCAACTACAATGAGCAGTTCTTC.

The chain combines TRBV4-1 with TRBJ2-5; maybe TRBD1 (5 bases). CDR1 and CDR2 (germline): MGHRA, YSYEKL. V was shortened by 1 base and J by 4 bases, with 13 bases between the two germline ends. The CDR3 sequence is 15 residues long. The CDR3 loop is CASSQGGPSGETQYF. The CDR3 DNA reads TGCGCCAGCAGCCAAGGGGGCCCTTCCGGAGAGACCCAGTACTTC.

The V and J genes are TRBV3-1 (or the pseudogene TRBV3-2) and TRBJ1-1, with TRBD1 matching 7 bases. The CDR3 has 14 residues. The V and J ends lost 4 bases and 7 bases, in that order; junction bases with no gene match: 9. CDR1 is LGHDT, CDR2 YNNKEL, per germline (reference sequence). The CDR3 DNA sequence: TGTGCCAGCAGCCCTTGGACAGGAGGAGATGAAGCTTTCTTT. It is translated as CASSPWTGGDEAFF.

V and J are TRBV6-5 and TRBJ1-5; tentative D call: TRBD1 (5 bases). The V gene's germline CDR1 is MNHEY and CDR2 SVGAGI. With 4 bases removed from V and 7 bases from J, the gap between germline ends came to 17 bases. This CDR3 is built from 15 residues. CDR3 sequence (DNA): TGTGCCAGCAGTTGGTGGGGCAGGTTCGACCAGCCCCAGCATTTT. Translating it yields CASSWWGRFDQPQHF.

V gene TRBV5-6 combines with J gene TRBJ2-6; D is undetermined. CDR1 is SGHDT and CDR2 is YYEEEE in the germline V gene. The CDR3 spans 15 residues. V was shortened by 0 bases and J by 3 bases, with 7 bases between the two germline ends. CDR3 nucleotide sequence: TGTGCCAGCAGCTTGGGGCTAGGTGGGGCCAACGTCCTGACTTTC. This translates into CASSLGLGGANVLTF.

The V and J genes are TRBV4-3 and TRBJ1-3; D ambiguous. Deletions cut 1 base from V and 0 bases from J, with 7 bases between. Germline V lookup: CDR1 LGHNA, CDR2 YSLEER. The CDR3 runs 15 residues. The CDR3 is CASSQAGSSGNTIYF. The CDR3 bases are TGCGCCAGCAGCCAAGCTGGGAGCTCTGGAAACACCATATATTTT.

The rearrangement joins TRBV28 to TRBJ2-7, with TRBD2 identical over 12 bases. Trimming took 7 bases from V and 3 from J; bases not matched to a gene: 7. The CDR3 consists of 15 residues. The germline gives CDR1 MDHEN, CDR2 SYDVKM. The CDR3 region is CASTPTSGGIYEQYF. The CDR3 DNA is TGTGCCAGCACCCCGACTAGCGGGGGTATCTACGAGCAGTACTTC. Filled out from reference TRBV28 and TRBJ2-7, the complete variable domain reads DVKVTQSSRYLVKRTGEKVFLECVQDMDHENMFWYRQDPGLGLRLIYFSYDVKMKEKGDIPEGYSVSREKKERFSLILESASTNQTSMYLCASTPTSGGIYEQYFGPGTRLTVT.

The genes are TRBV30 and TRBJ1-4; D gene ambiguous. This CDR3 contains 14 residues. The V gene lost 0 bases and the J gene lost 8 bases, with 13 bases spanning the gap. Germline V gives CDR1 GTSNPN, CDR2 SVGIG (reference sequence). The chain's CDR3 is CAWSVRPAEEKLFF. The CDR3 DNA follows: TGTGCCTGGAGTGTACGGCCGGCGGAGGAAAAACTGTTTTTT.

The table lists this clone with a few counts. The chain combines TRBV3-1 (or the pseudogene TRBV3-2) with TRBJ1-2; unclear D gene. The germline V gene has CDR1 LGHDT and CDR2 YNNKEL (reference sequence). This CDR3 spans 15 amino acids. The V gene lost 4 bases and the J gene lost 4 bases, with 16 bases spanning the gap. This chain's CDR3 is CASSPTPLSPYGYTF. CDR3 coding DNA: TGTGCCAGCAGCCCCACTCCCCTGAGCCCCTATGGCTACACCTTC.

The chain is built from TRBV7-7 and TRBJ2-6; tentatively, D is TRBD1 (6 bases). CDR1 and CDR2 from the germline V gene are SSHAT and FNYEAQ (reference sequence). The CDR3 length is 16 residues. The CDR3: CAILSGQRSGANVLTF. Here the CDR3 DNA reads TGTGCTATACTTTCCGGACAGCGCTCTGGGGCCAACGTCCTGACTTTC. Full variable domain (outside the CDR3, taken from reference TRBV7-7 and TRBJ2-6): GAGVSQSPRYKVTKRGQDVTLRCDPISSHATLYWYQQALGQGPEFLTYFNYEAQPDKSGLPSDRFSAERPEGSISTLTIQRTEQRDSAMYRCAILSGQRSGANVLTFGAGSRLTVL.

This rearrangement joins TRBV5-5 to TRBJ1-5; 7 bases are a match to TRBD1. V trimming: 1 base; J trimming: 3 bases; junction bases outside the gene matches: 4. Germline V gives CDR1 SGHKS, CDR2 YYEKEE (reference sequence). The CDR3 consists of 15 residues. In DNA, the CDR3 is TGTGCCAGCAGCTTGACAGGGGAGAACAATCAGCCCCAGCATTTT. Amino acid sequence: CASSLTGENNQPQHF.

The chain's CDR3 is CASRSGQSTGELFF. CDR3 DNA: TGTGCCAGCAGGTCGGGACAGTCCACCGGGGAGCTGTTTTTT. V usage is TRBV28 and J usage is TRBJ2-2; 7 positions agree with TRBD1. The CDR3 sequence is 14 residues long. Germline-derived CDR1 and CDR2 are MDHEN and SYDVKM. The V gene end was trimmed by 6 bases and the J gene end by 4 bases; junction bases not matched to a gene: 5. The variable domain in full, completed from reference TRBV28 and TRBJ2-2, reads DVKVTQSSRYLVKRTGEKVFLECVQDMDHENMFWYRQDPGLGLRLIYFSYDVKMKEKGDIPEGYSVSREKKERFSLILESASTNQTSMYLCASRSGQSTGELFFGEGSRLTVL.

The chain carries TRBV5-6 and TRBJ1-4; the match to TRBD1 covers 7 bases. CDR1 SGHDT and CDR2 YYEEEE come from the germline V gene. The V segment lost 5 bases and the J segment 3 bases; nucleotides outside the gene matches: 4. CDR3 size: 14 residues. This CDR3 reads CASRRGTANEKLFF. Written as DNA, the CDR3 is TGTGCCAGCAGGAGAGGGACAGCTAATGAAAAACTGTTTTTT. Drawing the rest from reference TRBV5-6 and TRBJ1-4, the complete variable domain is DAGVTQSPTHLIKTRGQQVTLRCSPKSGHDTVSWYQQALGQGPQFIFQYYEEEERQRGNFPDRFSGHQFPNYSSELNVNALLLGDSALYLCASRRGTANEKLFFGSGTQLSVL.

This chain links TRBV18 with TRBJ2-1; weak D call: TRBD1 (6 bases). Trimming stripped 6 bases from V and 8 bases from J, with 23 bases between. The CDR3 is 16 residues long. Looked up from germline, CDR1 is KGHSH and CDR2 is LQKENI. CDR3 sequence (DNA): TGTGCCAGCTCCCTCAATAGCCCTTCCCCAGGGGATGAGCAGTTCTTC. It encodes CASSLNSPSPGDEQFF. The full variable domain, completed using reference TRBV18 and TRBJ2-1, is NAGVMQNPRHLVRRRGQEARLRCSPMKGHSHVYWYRQLPEEGLKFMVYLQKENIIDESGMPKERFSAEFPKEGPSILRIQQVVRGDSAAYFCASSLNSPSPGDEQFFGPGTRLTVL.

The chain recombines TRBV3-1 (or the pseudogene TRBV3-2) with TRBJ2-1; TRBD1 matches 8 bases. Per germline, CDR1 LGHDT and CDR2 YNNKEL (reference sequence). V gave up 5 bases and J gave up 8 bases; unmatched junction bases: 2. This CDR3 is 12 amino acids long. CDR3 loop: CASSTQGDEQFF. DNA of the CDR3: TGTGCCAGCAGCACACAGGGGGATGAGCAGTTCTTC.

CDR3 region: CASSQPLLAGGHNEQYF. The DNA for the CDR3 is TGCGCCAGCAGCCAACCCCTTTTAGCGGGGGGCCACAACGAGCAGTACTTC. The chain is built from TRBV4-1 and TRBJ2-7; 10 positions agree with TRBD2. V lost 2 bases to trimming and J lost 5 bases; unmatched junction nucleotides: 12. In germline, CDR1 is MGHRA, CDR2 YSYEKL. The CDR3 has 17 amino acids.

The chain couples TRBV7-8 to TRBJ2-2; possible D gene TRBD2, 5 bases. This CDR3 has 17 residues. Germline-derived CDR1 and CDR2 are SGHVS and FQNEAQ. Trimming took off 3 bases at V and 0 bases at J, with 14 bases between the two ends. CDR3 protein: CASSFPVGETNTGELFF. The CDR3 bases are TGTGCCAGCAGCTTCCCAGTTGGGGAGACGAACACCGGGGAGCTGTTTTTT.

This chain uses TRBV20-1 with TRBJ2-3; D possibly corresponds to TRBD2 (6 bases). The germline gives CDR1 DFQATT, CDR2 SNEGSKA (reference sequence). V was trimmed by 3 bases and J by 6 bases, leaving 13 bases between them. This CDR3 is built from 13 residues. The CDR3, as DNA: TGCAGTGCTAGTTCTTCGGGACTCGATACGCAGTATTTT. This codes for CSASSSGLDTQYF.

In DNA, the CDR3 is TGTGCCAGCAGTTTACCTTATAATTCACCCCTCCACTTT. It is translated as CASSLPYNSPLHF. The rearrangement links TRBV28 to TRBJ1-6; D is unclear. The CDR3 has 13 amino acids. Trimming took off 2 bases at V and 4 bases at J, with 3 bases between the two ends. The germline V gene has CDR1 MDHEN and CDR2 SYDVKM.